One and the same sample provided the 3 T cell receptor beta chains below, sequenced in a study of blood T cell repertoires in COVID-19. This table comes from immunoSEQ multiplex PCR, and its TCRdb copy is limited to in-frame clones, with some not included. The sample lists about 260,000 clones; 70% to 90% were seen once. The specimen was peripheral blood. These receptor sequences come from a human donor in a cohort sampled during active COVID-19.

The chain uses TRBV7-2 and TRBJ1-2; TRBD1 matches at 9 bases. The germline gives CDR1 SGHTA, CDR2 FQGNSA. V gave up 4 bases and J gave up 7 bases; unmatched junction bases: 16. The CDR3 runs to 17 residues. The CDR3 sequence is CASSSGQGEGLVSGYTF. CDR3 bases: TGTGCCAGCAGCTCGGGACAGGGTGAAGGTTTGGTCTCTGGCTACACCTTC.

The chain uses TRBV11-2 and TRBJ2-4; 11 nucleotides agree with TRBD2. After removal of 1 base from V and 0 bases from J, the junction contained 5 bases not matched to a gene. CDR3 size: 18 residues. Germline CDR1 reads SGHAT; CDR2 reads FQNNGV. The CDR3 is CASSLVVGLAGAKNIQYF. The CDR3 DNA reads TGTGCCAGCAGCTTAGTCGTAGGACTAGCGGGAGCCAAAAACATTCAGTACTTC.

This chain uses TRBV18 with TRBJ2-7; D is perhaps TRBD1 (5 bases). The CDR3 extends over 15 amino acids. Germline values: CDR1 KGHSH, CDR2 LQKENI. V was cut by 2 bases and J by 3 bases, with 14 bases left in between. CDR3 in DNA: TGTGCCAGCTCACCAAGGGTACAGGCCTTCTACGAGCAGTACTTC. This translates into CASSPRVQAFYEQYF.